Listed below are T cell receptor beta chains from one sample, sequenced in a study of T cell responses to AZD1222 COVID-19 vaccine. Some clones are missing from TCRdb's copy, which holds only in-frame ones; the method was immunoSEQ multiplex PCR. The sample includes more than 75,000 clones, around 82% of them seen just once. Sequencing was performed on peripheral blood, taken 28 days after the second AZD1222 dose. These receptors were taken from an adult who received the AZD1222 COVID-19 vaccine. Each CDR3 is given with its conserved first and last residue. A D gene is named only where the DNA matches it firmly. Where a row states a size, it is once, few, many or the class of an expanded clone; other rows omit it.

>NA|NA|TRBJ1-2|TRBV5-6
TGTGCCAGCAGCTCCTTAAGGGTTGACTATGGCTACACCTTC
CASSSLRVDYGYTF
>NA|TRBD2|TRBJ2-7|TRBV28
TGTGCCAGCAACCAAGGACTAGCGGGTGCCTACGAGCAGTACTTC
CASNQGLAGAYEQYF
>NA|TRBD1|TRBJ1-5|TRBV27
TGTGCCAGCAGGTCCAGGGGGTTAGGCAATCAGCCCCAGCATTTT
CASRSRGLGNQPQHF
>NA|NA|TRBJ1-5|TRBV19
TGTGCCAGTAGTATCCCCAATCAGCCCCAGCATTTT
CASSIPNQPQHF
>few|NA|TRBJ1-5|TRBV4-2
TGTGCCAGCAGCCAAGATAGGTGGACTTCTGGTAGCAATCAGCCCCAGCATTTT
CASSQDRWTSGSNQPQHF
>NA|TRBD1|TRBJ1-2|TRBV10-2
TGCGCCAGCAGTGAGTTGGGACAGGGACGAGGCTACACCTTC
CASSELGQGRGYTF
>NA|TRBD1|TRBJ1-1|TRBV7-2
TGTGCCAGCAGTACAACAGGGGGCGTCACTGAAGCTTTCTTT
CASSTTGGVTEAFF
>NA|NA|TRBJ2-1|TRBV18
TGTGCCAGCTCACCAGGGTACAATGAGCAGTTCTTC
CASSPGYNEQFF
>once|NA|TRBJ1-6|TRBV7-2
TGTGCCAGCAGTTCTGGGTCCCTGGATTCACCCCTCCACTTT
CASSSGSLDSPLHF
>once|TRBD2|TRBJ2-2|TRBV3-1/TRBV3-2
TGTGCCAGCAGCCTCGGGACTAGCGGGAGGGGTACCGGGGAGCTGTTTTTT
CASSLGTSGRGTGELFF
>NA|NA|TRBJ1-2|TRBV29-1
TGCAGCGTTGGTAACTCGCTGGGGGGTACCTTC
CSVGNSLGGTF
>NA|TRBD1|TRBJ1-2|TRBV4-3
TGCGCCAGCAGCCAAGCGACAGGGAATGGCTACACCTTC
CASSQATGNGYTF
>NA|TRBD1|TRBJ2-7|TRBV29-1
TGCAGCGTACAGGGGGCAGGGACCTACGAGCAGTACTTC
CSVQGAGTYEQYF
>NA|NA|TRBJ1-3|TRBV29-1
TGCAGCGTTGAGCACCGCTCTGGAAACACCATATATTTT
CSVEHRSGNTIYF
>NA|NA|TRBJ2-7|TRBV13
TGTGCCAGCAGCTTAGAGTCGGAGTTCCCCGTCTACGAGCAGTACTTC
CASSLESEFPVYEQYF
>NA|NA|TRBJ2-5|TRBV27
TGTGCCAGCAGTTTAGGAGGGGTGGCAGAGACCCAGTACTTC
CASSLGGVAETQYF
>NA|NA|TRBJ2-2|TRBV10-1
TGCGCCAGCAGTGAGCTCCTAGGACAGAACACCGGGGAGCTGTTTTTT
CASSELLGQNTGELFF
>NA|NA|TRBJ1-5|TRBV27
TGTGCCAGCAGTTTGGTTGTAGATAGCAATCAGCCCCAGCATTTT
CASSLVVDSNQPQHF
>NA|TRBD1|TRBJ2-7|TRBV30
TGTGCCTGGAATCCGGGACAGGGCCTCTACGAGCAGTACTTC
CAWNPGQGLYEQYF
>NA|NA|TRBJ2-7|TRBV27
TGTGCCAGCAGAATCCTGGGACTCTACTCCTACGAGCAGTACTTC
CASRILGLYSYEQYF
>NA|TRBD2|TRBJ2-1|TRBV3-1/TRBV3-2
TGTGCCAGCAGCGGGACTAGCGGGAGGTTCTATGAGCAGTTCTTC
CASSGTSGRFYEQFF
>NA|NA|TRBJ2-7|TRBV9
TGTGCCAGCAGCGTAGGGGGTGAGGCGGGAGAGCAGTACTTC
CASSVGGEAGEQYF
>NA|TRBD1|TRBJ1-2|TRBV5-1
TGCGCCAGCAGCATTGGACAGGGCGCCTCTGGCTACACCTTC
CASSIGQGASGYTF
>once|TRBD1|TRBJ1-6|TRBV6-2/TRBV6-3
TGTGCCAGCAGTAGGGCAGGGGGCCCGACCAGACCCCTCCACTTT
CASSRAGGPTRPLHF
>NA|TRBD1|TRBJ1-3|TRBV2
TGTGCCAGCAGCCCTTGGACAGGGGGAGGAAACACCATATATTTT
CASSPWTGGGNTIYF